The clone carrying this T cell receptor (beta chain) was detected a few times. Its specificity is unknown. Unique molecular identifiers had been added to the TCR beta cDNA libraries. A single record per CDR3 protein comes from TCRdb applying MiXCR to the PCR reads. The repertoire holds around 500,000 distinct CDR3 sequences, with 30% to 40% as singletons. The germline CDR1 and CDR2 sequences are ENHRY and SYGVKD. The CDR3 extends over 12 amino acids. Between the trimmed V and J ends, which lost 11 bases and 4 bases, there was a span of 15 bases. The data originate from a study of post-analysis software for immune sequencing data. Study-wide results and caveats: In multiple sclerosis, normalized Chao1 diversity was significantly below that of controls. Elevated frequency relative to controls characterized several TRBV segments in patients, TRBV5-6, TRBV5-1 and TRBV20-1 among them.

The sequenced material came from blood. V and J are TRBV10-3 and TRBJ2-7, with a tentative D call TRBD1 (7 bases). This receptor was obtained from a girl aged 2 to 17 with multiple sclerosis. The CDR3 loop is CASRDREYEQYF. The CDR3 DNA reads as TGTGCCTCGCGGGACAGAGAATACGAGCAGTACTTC.